Given below is one TCR beta chain in context. The data belong to a study of CD8 T cells in Susac syndrome. RNA totalling roughly 0.5 to 1 ug underwent reverse transcription with random hexamers. MiXCR, run by TCRdb on the immunoSEQ multiplex PCR reads, gives a single entry per CDR3 protein. The sample yields some 150,000 distinct CDR3 sequences, approximately 96% seen once. CDR3 length equals 16 residues. The V end was cut by 4 bases, the J end by 4 bases, with 18 bases between. Germline lookup yields CDR1 SGDLS and CDR2 YYNGEE. This TCR derives from a human donor with Susac syndrome. The chain combines TRBV9 with TRBJ1-5; D remains unclear. The sequenced sample was CD4+ T cells from PBMCs. CDR3 nucleotides: TGTGCCAGCAGCCCGGCTTTTTGGCAGGAAAATCAGCCCCAGCATTTT. Its protein is CASSPAFWQENQPQHF.